The rows below give T cell receptor beta chains drawn from one sample of a study of neurological immune-mediated disorders. TCRdb analysed the 5' RACE reads with MiXCR anew, one entry per CDR3 protein. The data show 15,000 or so distinct CDR3 sequences, with about 15% seen just once and around 15% held by the top ten. Sequencing was done on a sample of PBMCs. Source of these receptors: a man aged 60 to 69 with HTLV-1-associated myelopathy (HAM/TSP). The conserved cysteine and the conserved F or W are not part of the CDR3 here. Clone size appears in some rows only: once, few, many, or a class for an expanded clone.

TRBV6-5	many	TRBJ2-2	ASSYQDTGELF
TRBV12-5	-	TRBJ2-5	ASGLWRGLRETQY
TRBV4-3	-	TRBJ2-3	ASSQDRGGWGASGTDTQY
TRBV20-1	-	TRBJ2-7	SAAGRGAGEQY
TRBV2	many	TRBJ2-4	ASSEMGLLSIQY
TRBV29-1	many	TRBJ2-2	SGGLAGGLNTGELF
TRBV7-2	many	TRBJ2-3	ASSGTSGTDTQY
TRBV6-2/TRBV6-3	many	TRBJ2-7	ASSYSGGTYEQY
TRBV19	many	TRBJ1-5	ASSIWENNQPQH
TRBV5-1	many	TRBJ2-7	ASSSDRVLDEQY
TRBV30	many	TRBJ2-2	AWNLDRLLGLAPPYTGELF
TRBV11-2	few	TRBJ2-7	ASSFYICSAKQGTYEQY
TRBV3-1	medium-sized	TRBJ2-2	ASSQEIAGFTGELF
TRBV5-1	medium-sized	TRBJ1-5	ASSLRGGGQPQH
TRBV6-6	-	TRBJ1-5	ASRPGTLHQPQH